What follows are 30 T cell receptor beta chains derived from one specimen sequenced in a study of Ad26.COV2.S vaccination and SARS-CoV-2 variants. Treatment given: about 20 received Ad26.COV2.S at low or high dose, single or two shots; 5 received placebo; per-sample allocation not given. Sampling took place 63 days after the first vaccine or placebo injection. Generated by immunoSEQ multiplex PCR, the TCRdb table keeps only in-frame clones and is missing some. The data contain about 680,000 clones, more than 80% of them singletons. The specimen comprised peripheral blood, sampled in a trial of Ad26.COV2.S vaccine versus placebo. Receptor source: a person aged 18-65 years who received the Ad26.COV2.S COVID-19 vaccine or a placebo.

The rearrangement joins TRBV27 to TRBJ2-2; D is possibly TRBD2 (7 bases). V lost 4 bases and J 2 bases, leaving 17 bases between the germline ends. The CDR3 covers 17 residues. Looked up from germline, CDR1 is MNHEY and CDR2 is SMNVEV (reference sequence). CDR3 protein: CASSSTWGGANTGELFF. CDR3 DNA: TGTGCCAGCAGTTCAACTTGGGGGGGCGCCAACACCGGGGAGCTGTTTTTT.

This chain uses TRBV5-4 with TRBJ2-5, with a tentative D call TRBD2 (5 bases). Germline CDR1 reads SGHNT; CDR2 reads YYREEE (reference sequence). CDR3 length equals 14 residues. V was shortened by 7 bases and J by 4 bases, with 17 bases between the two germline ends. The CDR3 DNA reads TGTGCCAGCGGTTTCCGGGGAACACGAGAGACCCAGTACTTC. This translates into CASGFRGTRETQYF. Looking up the rest from reference TRBV5-4 and TRBJ2-5 gives the full variable domain: ETGVTQSPTHLIKTRGQQVTLRCSSQSGHNTVSWYQQALGQGPQFIFQYYREEENGRGNFPPRFSGLQFPNYSSELNVNALELDDSALYLCASGFRGTRETQYFGPGTRLLVL.

The V gene is TRBV5-6, the J gene TRBJ2-1, with TRBD2 identical over 7 bases. Germline CDR1 and CDR2: SGHDT and YYEEEE. The junction had 9 bases not matched to a gene; V was cut back by 1 base and J by 5 bases. This CDR3 spans 16 amino acids. CDR3 coding DNA: TGTGCCAGCAGCTTGTATGGGTCTAGCGGCAACAATGAGCAGTTCTTC. Encoded protein: CASSLYGSSGNNEQFF.

The chain employs TRBV23-1 and TRBJ1-2, with 7 bases fitting TRBD1. TRBV23-1 is known as an ORF, though its function is uncertain. V dropped 4 bases and J dropped 4; count of bases not matched to a gene: 3. The CDR3 extends over 13 amino acids. Written as DNA, the CDR3 is TGCGCCAGCAGTCCAAGGGACAGCTATGGCTACACCTTC. Translation gives CASSPRDSYGYTF.

A single count supports this clone. The chain combines TRBV6-5 with TRBJ1-1; 9 bases map to TRBD1. V shed 6 bases and J 14 bases; nucleotides not matched to a gene: 10. The CDR3 length is 12 residues. Germline lookup yields CDR1 MNHEY and CDR2 SVGAGI. CDR3 loop: CASSARQGGCFF. In DNA, the CDR3 is TGTGCCAGCAGCGCGAGACAGGGGGGGTGCTTCTTT.

The rearrangement joins TRBV20-1 to TRBJ2-5; TRBD1 aligns across 9 bases. The CDR3 consists of 11 residues. V lost 8 bases and J lost 4; bases outside the gene matches: 2. The germline gives CDR1 DFQATT, CDR2 SNEGSKA (reference sequence). The CDR3 here is CSTDRGETQYF. CDR3 in DNA: TGCAGTACGGACAGGGGAGAGACCCAGTACTTC.

CDR3 residues: CSAHRDYEAFF. CDR3 in DNA: TGCAGTGCTCACCGGGACTATGAAGCTTTCTTT. The genes are TRBV20-1 and TRBJ1-1; TRBD1 is a possible D gene (5 bases). Germline-derived CDR1 and CDR2 are DFQATT and SNEGSKA (reference sequence). The CDR3 runs to 11 residues. V lost 5 bases, J lost 7 bases, and 11 bases lay in between.

This sequence joins TRBV18 and TRBJ2-5, with a tentative D call TRBD1 (6 bases). From germline, CDR1 is KGHSH and CDR2 LQKENI. V lost 2 bases and J 5 bases, leaving 15 bases between the germline ends. The CDR3 has 15 residues. In nucleotides, the CDR3 is TGTGCCAGCTCACCATCACAGGGCAACAGGGAGACCCAGTACTTC. Amino acid sequence: CASSPSQGNRETQYF. Full variable domain (outside the CDR3, taken from reference TRBV18 and TRBJ2-5): NAGVMQNPRHLVRRRGQEARLRCSPMKGHSHVYWYRQLPEEGLKFMVYLQKENIIDESGMPKERFSAEFPKEGPSILRIQQVVRGDSAAYFCASSPSQGNRETQYFGPGTRLLVL.

The chain is built from TRBV5-5 and TRBJ1-1, with unresolved D. Trimming left V 1 base short and J 0 bases short, with 4 bases between. The V gene's germline CDR1 is SGHKS and CDR2 YYEKEE (reference sequence). CDR3 length: 13 amino acids. The DNA for the CDR3 is TGTGCCAGCAGCTTGCTAGTGAACACTGAAGCTTTCTTT. Protein: CASSLLVNTEAFF.

This chain connects TRBV4-1 to TRBJ2-3; D perhaps matches TRBD1 (5 bases). CDR3 length: 13 amino acids. Per the germline V gene, CDR1 is MGHRA and CDR2 is YSYEKL. Trimming removed 4 bases at V and 3 bases at J, with 8 bases between. The CDR3 region is CASSPTATDTQYF. In DNA, the CDR3 is TGCGCCAGCAGCCCGACAGCTACAGATACGCAGTATTTT.

This clone was seen only once. The chain is built from TRBV12-3 or TRBV12-4 and TRBJ1-2, with D perhaps matching TRBD1 (5 bases). This CDR3 region has 13 residues. The V and J ends lost 3 bases and 8 bases respectively, with 13 bases between them. This CDR3 reads CASSFPTRGGYTF. The CDR3 coding sequence is TGTGCCAGCAGTTTCCCAACGAGGGGCGGCTACACCTTC.

The V call is TRBV27, the J call TRBJ2-7; D gene unclear. In germline, CDR1 is MNHEY, CDR2 SMNVEV (reference sequence). The CDR3 covers 14 residues. V was cut by 2 bases and J by 2 bases, with 10 bases left in between. The CDR3 loop is CASSLGQVPYEQYF. In nucleotides, the CDR3 is TGTGCCAGCAGTTTAGGGCAGGTCCCCTACGAGCAGTACTTC.

The chain links TRBV24-1 to TRBJ1-2, with D hard to call. Per the germline V gene, CDR1 is KGHDR and CDR2 is SFDVKD. Trimming removed 3 bases from V and 8 bases from J, with 9 bases in between. The CDR3 extends over 12 amino acids. CDR3 loop: CATSDPGSGYTF. Here the CDR3 DNA reads TGTGCCACCAGTGATCCGGGTTCAGGCTACACCTTC.

In this sample, this clone turned up a few times. Other DNA sequences in the same sample also yield this CDR3. This chain links TRBV7-8 with TRBJ1-2; weak D call: TRBD1 (6 bases). Germline V gene sequence: CDR1 SGHVS, CDR2 FQNEAQ. The CDR3 runs 13 residues. V lost 1 base to trimming and J lost 5 bases, with 8 bases between them. The CDR3 sequence: CASSLGGGYGYTF. In nucleotides, the CDR3 is TGTGCCAGCAGCTTAGGAGGGGGTTATGGCTACACCTTC.

The chain links TRBV12-3 or TRBV12-4 to TRBJ1-1; a possible D gene is TRBD1 (5 bases). V was pared by 5 bases and J by 7 bases, with 11 bases between. The CDR3 has 12 residues. CDR3 bases: TGTGCCAGCAGTGAGGGGTTAGGTGAAGCTTTCTTT. Its translation: CASSEGLGEAFF.

This sequence joins TRBV6-5 and TRBJ2-2; D gene ambiguous. Trimming shortened V by 8 bases and J by 6 bases, and 7 bases separated the two germline ends. Germline loops: CDR1 MNHEY, CDR2 SVGAGI. The CDR3 consists of 11 residues. CDR3 loop: CASSRSGELFF. CDR3 bases: TGTGCCAGCTCTAGGTCCGGGGAGCTGTTTTTT.

This chain joins TRBV3-1 (or the pseudogene TRBV3-2) and TRBJ2-1; D ambiguous. The CDR3 covers 14 residues. Germline CDR1 is LGHDT and CDR2 is YNNKEL (reference sequence). The V end was cut by 0 bases, the J end by 9 bases, with 12 bases between. As DNA, the CDR3 is TGTGCCAGCAGCCAAGAGGGCCTAGGTGGTGAGCAGTTCTTC. Translation gives CASSQEGLGGEQFF.

This clone occurred a few times. This CDR3 is also generated by other DNA sequences in the sample. The CDR3 sequence: CASSPQGAEAFF. The CDR3 bases are TGTGCCAGCTCACCTCAGGGGGCTGAAGCTTTCTTT. This chain links TRBV18 with TRBJ1-1; 7 bases agree with TRBD1. The CDR3 runs 12 residues. V dropped 3 bases and J dropped 6; count of bases not matched to a gene: 1. The germline V gene encodes CDR1 KGHSH and CDR2 LQKENI.

V gene TRBV2 combines with J gene TRBJ1-3; 11 positions agree with TRBD1. Germline V gives CDR1 SNHLY, CDR2 FYNNEI. The CDR3 sequence is 15 residues long. The trim removed 3 bases at V and 3 bases at J, leaving 1 base unmatched. The CDR3 spells CASSDGTGGGNTIYF. The CDR3, as DNA: TGTGCCAGCAGTGACGGGACAGGGGGTGGAAACACCATATATTTT.

The chain has TRBV30 and TRBJ1-4, with D unclear. The CDR3 has 14 amino acids. The germline V gene encodes CDR1 GTSNPN and CDR2 SVGIG (reference sequence). V shed 1 base and J shed 5 bases, with 11 bases lying between them. The CDR3 region is CAWSGGSVNEKLFF. For the CDR3, the DNA is TGTGCCTGGAGTGGCGGCAGCGTAAATGAAAAACTGTTTTTT.

This clone was found once. CDR3 loop: CAWSARGDAEQYF. Here the CDR3 DNA reads TGTGCCTGGAGTGCACGTGGGGACGCCGAGCAGTACTTC. The J gene is TRBJ2-7, the V gene TRBV30; D may match TRBD1 or TRBD2 (5 bases each). The CDR3 extends over 13 amino acids. Between the trimmed V and J ends, which lost 1 base and 6 bases, there was a span of 13 bases. Germline CDR1 and CDR2: GTSNPN and SVGIG (reference sequence).

The genes are TRBV7-8 and TRBJ2-5; no firm D call. Per the germline V gene, CDR1 is SGHVS and CDR2 is FQNEAQ. The CDR3 length is 14 residues. V dropped 4 bases and J dropped 1 base, with 10 bases sitting between them. DNA for the CDR3: TGTGCCAGCAGCTACCTGGGGTCCCAAGAGACCCAGTACTTC. Translated, it gives CASSYLGSQETQYF.

The V call is TRBV27, the J call TRBJ2-2, with 9 bases fitting TRBD2. The germline gives CDR1 MNHEY, CDR2 SMNVEV (reference sequence). V lost 4 bases to trimming and J lost 5 bases; unmatched junction nucleotides: 5. The CDR3 consists of 15 residues. The CDR3 DNA is TGTGCCAGCAGTTCCCGACTAGCGGCTACCGGGGAGCTGTTTTTT. Translating gives CASSSRLAATGELFF.

The rearrangement uses TRBV5-6 and TRBJ2-7; D gene ambiguous. Trimming shortened V by 0 bases and J by 9 bases, and 7 bases separated the two germline ends. Looked up from germline, CDR1 is SGHDT and CDR2 is YYEEEE. The CDR3 loop spans 11 amino acids. The CDR3 region is CASSLGGTQYF. In DNA, the CDR3 is TGTGCCAGCAGCTTGGGGGGTACGCAGTACTTC.

The CDR3 sequence: CASSDNYEQYF. CDR3 nucleotide sequence: TGTGCCAGCAGCGATAACTACGAGCAGTACTTC. V gene TRBV7-9 combines with J gene TRBJ2-7; no reliable D call. Germline V gene sequence: CDR1 SEHNR, CDR2 FQNEAQ (reference sequence). The CDR3 is 11 residues long. The V gene lost 5 bases and the J gene lost 3 bases, with 5 bases spanning the gap.

The chain couples TRBV5-5 to TRBJ1-1, with unresolved D. Trimming took 0 bases from V and 3 from J, leaving 15 bases between them. The germline V gene encodes CDR1 SGHKS and CDR2 YYEKEE (reference sequence). The CDR3 extends over 16 amino acids. CDR3 bases: TGTGCCAGCAGCTTGGAGGGAATCACCCCCTACACTGAAGCTTTCTTT. It yields the protein CASSLEGITPYTEAFF.

In DNA, the CDR3 is TGTGCCAGCTCACCAAATGGCAGGGGGCTGAACGAGCAGTACTTC. Protein product: CASSPNGRGLNEQYF. The chain employs TRBV18 and TRBJ2-7; TRBD1 aligns across 8 bases. CDR1 is KGHSH, CDR2 LQKENI, per germline. Unmatched junction bases numbered 8, after V lost 2 bases and J lost 5 bases. This CDR3 is 15 amino acids long.

The V call is TRBV4-3, the J call TRBJ2-3, with TRBD1 matching over 10 bases. Germline V CDR1 and CDR2: LGHNA, YSLEER. V lost 5 bases, J lost 4 bases, and 12 bases stayed unmatched. The CDR3 is 17 residues long. CDR3 nucleotides: TGCGCCAGCAGCTCTCAATTCCCCGGGACAGGGGCAGATACGCAGTATTTT. It codes for CASSSQFPGTGADTQYF.

The rearrangement uses TRBV10-2 and TRBJ1-2; tentative D call: TRBD1 (6 bases). CDR3 length equals 14 residues. CDR1 is WSHSY, CDR2 SAAADI, per germline. The V end lost 1 base, the J end lost 4 bases, and 10 bases lay between the germline ends. For the CDR3, the DNA is TGCGCCAGCAGTGAGTTCGGGGGGCTCTATGGCTACACCTTC. The encoded protein is CASSEFGGLYGYTF.

This rearrangement joins TRBV6-1 to TRBJ2-7; possibly TRBD2 for D (5 bases). With 2 bases removed from V and 4 bases from J, the gap between germline ends came to 12 bases. This CDR3 comprises 14 residues. The germline CDR1 and CDR2 sequences are MNHNS and SASEGT. CDR3 sequence: CASSESGRKYEQYF. As DNA, the CDR3 is TGTGCCAGCAGTGAAAGCGGACGTAAGTACGAGCAGTACTTC.